These 5 T cell receptor beta chains share one sample of origin, sequenced in a study of tumor and adjacent non-tumor tissue in lung cancer. The library came from three nested PCR rounds adapted from ARM-PCR protocols. TCRdb re-derived calls from the multiplex PCR reads in MiXCR, one entry per CDR3 protein. This repertoire shows 40,000 or so distinct CDR3 sequences, 60% found once; its top ten account for 45%. This sample's RNA came from whole unsorted tissue. Distant lung tissue was collected more than 3 cm away from the tumor edge. The sample consisted of distant non-tumor lung tissue. These receptor sequences come from a middle-aged man with non-small cell lung cancer.

The rearrangement links TRBV5-4 to TRBJ2-6, with 7 bases that match TRBD1. The CDR3 runs 18 residues. V shed 4 bases, J shed 0 bases, and the junction held 10 bases outside the gene matches. Per the germline V gene, CDR1 is SGHNT and CDR2 is YYREEE (reference sequence). This CDR3 is CASSGEQGQFSGANVLTF. DNA of the CDR3: TGTGCCAGCAGCGGCGAACAGGGGCAATTCTCTGGGGCCAACGTCCTGACTTTC.

Concerning this clonotype: A much more abundant neighbour one base away suggests this may be a read error. The J gene is TRBJ2-3, the V gene TRBV6-5; TRBD1 might be the D (6 bases). The CDR3 has 14 amino acids. With 5 bases removed from V and 6 bases from J, the gap between germline ends came to 15 bases. Germline CDR1 and CDR2: MNHEY and SVGAGI. CDR3 sequence (DNA): TGTGCCAGCAGTAACAGGGTTGGCGGGGATACGCAGTATTTT. It encodes CASSNRVGGDTQYF.

The rearrangement joins TRBV16 to TRBJ1-5; 8 positions match TRBD1. The length of the CDR3 is 14 residues. Germline loops: CDR1 KGHSY, CDR2 FQNENV. V was pared by 4 bases and J by 7 bases, with 6 bases of the junction left unmatched. CDR3 sequence reads: CASSPQGAWQPQHF. The CDR3, as DNA: TGTGCCAGCAGCCCTCAGGGGGCCTGGCAGCCCCAGCATTTT.

The chain couples TRBV29-1 to TRBJ2-1, with D tentatively TRBD2 (6 bases). The CDR3 spans 12 residues. Germline-derived CDR1 and CDR2 are SQVTM and ANQGSEA. Trimming shortened V by 4 bases and J by 14 bases, and 18 bases separated the two germline ends. The CDR3 DNA follows: TGCAGCGTTGGATTCTTAACTAGGGAGGAGTTCTTC. As protein: CSVGFLTREEFF.

The sample holds one count of this clonotype. A much bigger clone sits one base away, suggesting this may be a read error. This chain connects TRBV11-2 to TRBJ2-2; D gene unclear. The length of the CDR3 is 13 residues. From germline, CDR1 is SGHAT and CDR2 FQNNGV. The CDR3 DNA sequence: TGTGCCTGCAGCTCGACTAACACCGGGGAGCTGTTTTTT. It translates to CACSSTNTGELFF. The full variable domain, completed using reference TRBV11-2 and TRBJ2-2, is EAGVAQSPRYKIIEKRQSVAFWCNPISGHATLYWYQQILGQGPKLLIQFQNNGVVDDSQLPKDRFSAERLKGVDSTLKIQPAKLEDSAVYLCACSSTNTGELFFGEGSRLTVL.